This T cell receptor beta chain comes out of a study of regulatory T cells in long-lasting Graves disease. Construction of the TCR beta libraries employed iRepertoire HTBI primers in conjunction with Arm-PCR of CDR3 regions. TCRdb re-derived calls from the multiplex PCR reads in MiXCR, one entry per CDR3 protein. The table has 400,000 to 650,000 distinct CDR3 sequences, approximately 16% seen once; the top ten hold around a quarter. Regarding this clonotype: Its antigen is still unknown.

Time point in this sample: newly diagnosed GD, antithyroid drugs for less than 3 months. PBMCs were the source of the RNA used for TCR sequencing. Notes on the study in general: TRBV28, TRBJ1-2 and TRBJ2-5 emerged as the favored segments in persistent disease.

Per the germline V gene, CDR1 is SGHTA and CDR2 is FQGNSA. The CDR3 sequence is 14 residues long. V lost 0 bases to trimming and J lost 7 bases, with 12 bases between them. The same sample was also used in a study of T cells in Graves' hyperthyroidism and ophthalmopathy. From that study: Separating ophthalmopathy from stable hyperthyroidism was achieved by a 13 V-J model.

The input for sequencing was peripheral blood mononuclear cells (PBMCs), taken at new diagnosis, from a patient treated with antithyroid drugs. This clonotype was sampled from a woman aged 35-65 years with Graves disease. V gene TRBV7-2 combines with J gene TRBJ1-1; perhaps TRBD1 as D (6 bases). CDR3 amino acids: CASSLARGAGEAFF. CDR3 in DNA: TGTGCCAGCAGCTTAGCTCGGGGGGCCGGTGAAGCTTTCTTT.